This T cell receptor (beta chain) stems from a study of monozygotic twins with inflammatory bowel disease. The template was total RNA from whole blood, with no T cell sorting. A remark on this clonotype: What it recognizes is unknown.

TCRdb re-analyzed the 5' RACE reads; it lists each CDR3 protein once, without DNA. The sample data list about 300,000 distinct CDR3 sequences. The study's findings and limits: The study found lower TCRbeta diversity (inverse Simpson) in IBD patients than in healthy co-twins. Separate T cell subtypes could not be resolved from one another. Relative clonotype sharing with others was diminished in IBD patients versus healthy twins, particularly with disease activity.

This CDR3 region has 13 residues. Germline CDR1 and CDR2: SGDLS and YYNGEE. This sequence originates from a human donor with ulcerative colitis or Crohn's disease, or a healthy co-twin of an affected twin (not recorded which). The sequencing input was blood. J is TRBJ1-2 and V is TRBV9. The CDR3 reads CASSVDRSYGYTF. Complete variable domain (other parts from reference TRBV9 and TRBJ1-2): DSGVTQTPKHLITATGQRVTLRCSPRSGDLSVYWYQQSLDQGLQFLIQYYNGEERAKGNILERFSAQQFPDLHSELNLSSLELGDSALYFCASSVDRSYGYTFGSGTRLTVV.